This TCR beta chain appears in the sequencing data of a study of blood T cell repertoires in COVID-19. The CDR3 runs to 17 residues. Trimming pared 4 bases from V and 1 base from J, leaving 18 bases between. Germline CDR1 SGHRS, CDR2 YFSETQ. The repertoire was sequenced with immunoSEQ multiplex PCR; TCRdb's copy has only in-frame clones and lacks some. The sample consists of some 170,000 clones, almost 80% of them appearing once. Sequences were obtained from peripheral blood. The V and J genes are TRBV5-1 and TRBJ1-3, with D tentatively TRBD1 (5 bases). The TCR comes from a woman aged 65 to 85 with acute or convalescent COVID-19. CDR3 protein: CASSPNQGYESGNTIYF. As DNA, the CDR3 is TGCGCCAGCAGCCCGAACCAGGGTTATGAGTCTGGAAACACCATATATTTT. The whole variable domain, remainder taken from reference TRBV5-1 and TRBJ1-3, is KAGVTQTPRYLIKTRGQQVTLSCSPISGHRSVSWYQQTPGQGLQFLFEYFSETQRNKGNFPGRFSGRQFSNSRSEMNVSTLELGDSALYLCASSPNQGYESGNTIYFGEGSWLTVV.